This passage covers 2 T cell receptor beta chains from one sample sequenced in a study of cytomegalovirus exposure and HLA in healthy donors. Repertoires were generated with immunoSEQ multiplex PCR, while TCRdb's copy carries only in-frame clones and drops some. The sample lists about 220,000 clones, 75% to 90% seen once, with about 14% in the top ten. The sample taken for sequencing was PBMCs. Every receptor here comes from a young woman in good health and CMV-seropositive.

The chain uses TRBV6-4 and TRBJ1-5; D is uncertain. CDR1 is MRHNA, CDR2 SNTAGT, per germline. The CDR3 is made up of 16 amino acids. V dropped 4 bases and J dropped 2 bases, with 15 bases sitting between them. CDR3 nucleotide sequence: TGTGCCAGCAGTGGCCTGTTGGGTCGGGGCAATCAGCCCCAGCATTTT. Protein sequence: CASSGLLGRGNQPQHF.

The chain links TRBV5-1 to TRBJ2-4; D might be TRBD2 (5 bases). Germline assignment: CDR1 SGHRS and CDR2 YFSETQ. This CDR3 is 13 amino acids long. Deletions cut 4 bases from V and 5 bases from J, with 10 bases between. The CDR3 nucleotides read TGCGCCAGCAGCGCGGACGGGGAAAACATTCAGTACTTC. This translates into CASSADGENIQYF.